This record looks at one T cell receptor beta chain sequence and its context. Method: immunoSEQ multiplex PCR; TCRdb's copy keeps in-frame clones and lacks some. In the table there are approximately 90,000 clones, approximately 90% of which are singletons. This sample was taken from a study of control samples from healthy donors and cancer patients. The CDR3 covers 15 residues. The germline CDR1 and CDR2 sequences are LGHDT and YNNKEL (reference sequence). V lost 1 base, J lost 0 bases, and 6 bases lay in between. This chain connects TRBV3-1 (or the pseudogene TRBV3-2) to TRBJ2-2; D gene unclear. This TCR was sampled from an older woman in good health. Source material: blood. CDR3 sequence: CASSQGVSNTGELFF. DNA of the CDR3: TGTGCCAGCAGCCAAGGCGTATCGAACACCGGGGAGCTGTTTTTT.